What follows are 5 T cell receptor beta chains derived from one specimen sequenced in a study of cytomegalovirus exposure and HLA in healthy donors. A multiplex PCR was run with 60 Vbeta primers and 13 Jbeta primers. This table comes from immunoSEQ multiplex PCR, and its TCRdb copy is limited to in-frame clones, with some not included. The table lists some 160,000 clones, around 79% of them singletons, with more than 0.4% in the top ten. Specimen: PBMCs. Every receptor here comes from a woman in her fifties or sixties in good health and CMV-seronegative.

Only a few counts were recorded for this clone. The chain employs TRBV28 and TRBJ1-2; TRBD1 aligns across 8 bases. This CDR3 region has 15 residues. With 5 bases clipped from V and 1 base from J, the junction kept 6 bases outside the gene matches. The germline gives CDR1 MDHEN, CDR2 SYDVKM. The CDR3 nucleotides read TGTGCCAGCAGTCGGAGGGACAGGCTTAACTATGGCTACACCTTC. Translating gives CASSRRDRLNYGYTF.

This chain uses TRBV28 with TRBJ1-2; D gene ambiguous. V was shortened by 5 bases and J by 4 bases, with 8 bases between the two germline ends. Germline values: CDR1 MDHEN, CDR2 SYDVKM. This CDR3 has 12 amino acids. The CDR3 loop is CASSHSVYGYTF. The CDR3 DNA reads as TGTGCCAGCAGTCACTCCGTCTATGGCTACACCTTC.

This clone came up once. The rearrangement joins TRBV20-1 to TRBJ2-7; D gene ambiguous. V lost 2 bases, J lost 2 bases, and 4 bases lay in between. There are 11 residues in the CDR3. The germline V gene encodes CDR1 DFQATT and CDR2 SNEGSKA (reference sequence). CDR3: CSARFTYEQYF. As DNA, the CDR3 is TGCAGTGCTAGATTCACCTACGAGCAGTACTTC.

This chain links TRBV28 with TRBJ1-2; 7 nucleotides agree with TRBD1. After removal of 4 bases from V and 4 bases from J, the junction contained 12 bases not matched to a gene. The CDR3 totals 16 residues. The germline gives CDR1 MDHEN, CDR2 SYDVKM. The CDR3 bases are TGTGCCAGCAGTTCTCCCGCACTTGGACAGGCCTATGGCTACACCTTC. Protein: CASSSPALGQAYGYTF.

V is TRBV4-3 and J is TRBJ2-5, with D perhaps matching TRBD1 (6 bases). This CDR3 is built from 15 residues. Germline V gene sequence: CDR1 LGHNA, CDR2 YSLEER. V was pared by 0 bases and J by 4 bases, with 12 bases between. CDR3 in amino acids: CASSQDRVGGETQYF. CDR3 DNA: TGCGCCAGCAGCCAAGACAGGGTAGGGGGAGAGACCCAGTACTTC.